This is a list of T cell receptor beta chains from one sample in a study of CD4 T cells in relation to SARS-CoV-2 and coronaviruses. These receptors have no known antigen. Using immunoSEQ multiplex PCR, the repertoire was profiled, and TCRdb retains in-frame clones only, with some absent. The table has roughly 38,000 clones, 84% seen once. The specimen was naive CD4+ T cells from PBMCs, cultured in vitro. These receptors came from an adult with COVID-19. CDR3s leave out the opening cysteine and the closing phenylalanine or tryptophan.

CDR3 protein	V gene	J gene
ASSVSGGWYTEAF	TRBV2	TRBJ1-1
ASKDREGNFGANVLT	TRBV19	TRBJ2-6
ASSQEPQDRASTNEKLF	TRBV4-1	TRBJ1-4
ASSQEKAGGETQY	TRBV3-1/TRBV3-2	TRBJ2-5
ASSPGNQLREQF	TRBV18	TRBJ2-1
ASSVRGSNTGELF	TRBV25-1	TRBJ2-2
ASIRGPGELF	TRBV19	TRBJ2-2
AISESHSSGYSPLH	TRBV10-3	TRBJ1-6
ASSPRQGANTGELF	TRBV3-1/TRBV3-2	TRBJ2-2
ASSFDRVTGELF	TRBV7-9	TRBJ2-2
ASSLKGYGYT	TRBV28	TRBJ1-2
ASSVDSGGYNEQF	TRBV9	TRBJ2-1
ASSLGGSSIYEQY	TRBV5-4	TRBJ2-7
ASSVGTSGLSYNEQF	TRBV9	TRBJ2-1